This T cell receptor (beta chain) was sequenced during a study of T cells in Graves' hyperthyroidism and ophthalmopathy. Trimming removed 2 bases from V and 5 bases from J; junction bases left unmatched: 2. CDR3 length: 15 residues. Germline CDR1 reads SNHLY; CDR2 reads FYNNEI. In the ophthalmopathy cohort, Clinical Activity Score was at least 3, NOSPECS grade at least 4, and duration under 3 months. This clonotype appeared many times. Researchers amplified the TCR beta CDR3 regions from RNA transcripts. The HTBI set primed first-round TCR CDR3 RT-PCR. TCRdb called the multiplex PCR reads again in MiXCR, with one record for every CDR3 protein. Here the sample spans approximately 350,000 distinct CDR3 sequences, approximately 14% being singletons.

V usage is TRBV2 and J usage is TRBJ2-2, with TRBD2 matching over 10 bases. The sample was blood. The source of this sequence is a woman in her sixties or seventies with Graves' ophthalmopathy. The CDR3 here is CASSERAGGTGELFF. CDR3 sequence (DNA): TGTGCCAGCAGTGAAAGAGCGGGAGGGACCGGGGAGCTGTTTTTT.